The clone carrying this T cell receptor (beta chain) was seen ten or more times. Its antigen is as yet unknown. The data are from a study of neurological immune-mediated disorders. General study results and limits: The highest TCR clonal expansion occurred in HTLV-1-associated myelopathy; multiple sclerosis fell below healthy controls.

5'RACE employing 10-nucleotide random UMIs yielded the cDNA. Sequencing runs each yielded over 170 million TCR-beta sequences from 15-18 subjects. Via MiXCR, TCRdb re-called the 5' RACE reads, giving one row per CDR3 protein. This repertoire shows around 71,000 distinct CDR3 sequences, roughly 13% found once; its top ten account for around 4.3%. The CDR3 sequence is 15 residues long. V lost 0 bases and J 6 bases, leaving 14 bases between the germline ends. The V gene's germline CDR1 is SGHTA and CDR2 FQGNSA. Stated time point: longitudinal time-point 1 (baseline). The TCR sequence derives from a female donor with HTLV-1-associated myelopathy (HAM/TSP). This sequence joins TRBV7-2 and TRBJ1-1; no clear D. Sample: PBMCs. CDR3 nucleotide sequence: TGTGCCAGCAGCTTAGCGCATCAGGTAAAGTCTGAAGCTTTCTTT. It is translated as CASSLAHQVKSEAFF.